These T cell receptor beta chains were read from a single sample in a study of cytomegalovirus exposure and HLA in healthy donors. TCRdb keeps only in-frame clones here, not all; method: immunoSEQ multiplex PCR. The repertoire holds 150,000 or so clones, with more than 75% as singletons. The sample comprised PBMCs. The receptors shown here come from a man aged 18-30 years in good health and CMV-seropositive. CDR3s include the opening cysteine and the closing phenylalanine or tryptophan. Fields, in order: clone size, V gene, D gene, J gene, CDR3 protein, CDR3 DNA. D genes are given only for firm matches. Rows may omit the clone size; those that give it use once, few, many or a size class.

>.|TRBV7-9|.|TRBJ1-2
CASSHDRDRVYGYTF
TGTGCCAGCAGCCATGACCGGGATCGTGTCTATGGCTACACCTTC
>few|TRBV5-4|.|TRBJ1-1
CARQGAFF
TGTGCCCGGCAGGGGGCTTTCTTT
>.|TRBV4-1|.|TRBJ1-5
CASSQDPGKGGNQPQHF
TGCGCCAGCAGCCAAGACCCAGGGAAGGGTGGCAATCAGCCCCAGCATTTT
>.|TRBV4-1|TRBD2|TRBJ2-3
CASSQARGEADTQYF
TGCGCCAGCAGCCAAGCACGGGGGGAGGCAGATACGCAGTATTTT
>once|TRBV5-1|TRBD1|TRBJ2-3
CASTQGSGTDTQYF
TGCGCCAGCACACAGGGGAGCGGCACAGATACGCAGTATTTT
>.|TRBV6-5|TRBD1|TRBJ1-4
CASRRTGGGNEKLFF
TGTGCCAGCAGACGAACAGGGGGCGGTAATGAAAAACTGTTTTTT
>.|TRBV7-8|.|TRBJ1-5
CASSLDSNSNQPQHF
TGTGCCAGCAGCTTAGACAGCAATAGCAATCAGCCCCAGCATTTT
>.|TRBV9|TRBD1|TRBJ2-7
CASSTQQGPYEQYF
TGTGCCAGCAGCACACAACAGGGGCCCTACGAGCAGTACTTC
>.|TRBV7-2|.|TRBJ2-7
CASSPDLYEQYF
TGTGCCAGCAGCCCCGACTTGTACGAGCAGTACTTC
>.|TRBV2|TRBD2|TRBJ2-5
CASTGTSGDLQETQYF
TGTGCCAGCACCGGGACTAGCGGGGATCTACAAGAGACCCAGTACTTC
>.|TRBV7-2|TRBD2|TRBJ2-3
CASSLGLAGGVGMYF
TGTGCCAGCAGCTTAGGGCTAGCGGGGGGGGTAGGAATGTATTTT
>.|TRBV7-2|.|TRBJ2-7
CASSSLGYEQYF
TGTGCCAGCAGCTCCCTCGGCTACGAGCAGTACTTC
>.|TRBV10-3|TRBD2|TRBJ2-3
CAIRQVAGGPGTDTQYF
TGTGCCATCAGACAAGTAGCGGGGGGGCCGGGCACAGATACGCAGTATTTT
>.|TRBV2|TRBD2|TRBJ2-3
CASSRKRGGRDTQYF
TGTGCCAGCAGTCGGAAGCGGGGGGGCCGAGATACGCAGTATTTT
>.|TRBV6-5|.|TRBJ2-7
CASSYQGNEQYF
TGTGCCAGCAGTTACCAGGGGAACGAGCAGTACTTC
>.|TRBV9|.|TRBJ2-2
CASSVTMVTAVSGAGELFF
TGTGCCAGCAGCGTAACGATGGTGACCGCCGTCTCAGGGGCCGGGGAGCTGTTTTTT
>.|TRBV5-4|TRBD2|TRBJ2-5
CASSLLAGGLETQYF
TGTGCCAGCAGCTTGTTAGCGGGGGGGCTAGAGACCCAGTACTTC
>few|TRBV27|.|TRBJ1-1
CASSFGGGRGTEAFF
TGTGCCAGCAGTTTTGGCGGGGGACGGGGCACTGAAGCTTTCTTT
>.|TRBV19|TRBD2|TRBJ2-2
CASSIVGGRNTGELFF
TGTGCCAGTAGTATAGTCGGGGGGAGGAACACCGGGGAGCTGTTTTTT
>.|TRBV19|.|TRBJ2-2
CASTFAGELFF
TGTGCCAGTACGTTCGCCGGGGAGCTGTTTTTT
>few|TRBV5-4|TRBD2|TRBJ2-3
CASSNRDYGTDTQYF
TGTGCCAGCAGCAACCGGGACTACGGCACAGATACGCAGTATTTT
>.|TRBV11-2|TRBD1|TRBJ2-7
CASTLDRIAYEQYF
TGTGCCAGCACCTTGGACAGGATAGCCTACGAGCAGTACTTC
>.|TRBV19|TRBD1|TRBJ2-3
CASSMTGADTQYF
TGTGCCAGTAGTATGACAGGGGCAGATACGCAGTATTTT
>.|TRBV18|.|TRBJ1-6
CASRTGLNNSPLHF
TGTGCCAGCCGGACTGGACTGAATAATTCACCCCTCCACTTT
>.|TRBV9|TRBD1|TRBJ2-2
CASSVPGGTGELFF
TGTGCCAGCAGCGTACCAGGGGGCACCGGGGAGCTGTTTTTT
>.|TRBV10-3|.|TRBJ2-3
CAISEKGGEGTDTQYF
TGTGCCATCAGTGAAAAAGGGGGTGAGGGCACAGATACGCAGTATTTT
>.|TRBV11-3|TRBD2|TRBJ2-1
CASSLEGLAGTNEQFF
TGTGCCAGCAGCTTAGAAGGTCTAGCGGGGACGAATGAGCAGTTCTTC
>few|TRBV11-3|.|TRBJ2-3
CASSLALAYSTDTQYF
TGTGCCAGCAGCTTAGCGCTAGCGTATAGCACAGATACGCAGTATTTT
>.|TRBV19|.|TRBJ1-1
CASSFQGNTEAFF
TGTGCCAGTAGTTTCCAGGGGAACACTGAAGCTTTCTTT
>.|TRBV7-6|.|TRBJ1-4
CASSLAPITNEKLFF
TGTGCCAGCAGCTTAGCCCCCATAACTAATGAAAAACTGTTTTTT
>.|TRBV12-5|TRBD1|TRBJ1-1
CASGLGTGVLGTEAFF
TGTGCTAGTGGTTTAGGGACAGGGGTTTTGGGCACTGAAGCTTTCTTT
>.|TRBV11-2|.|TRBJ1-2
CASSLERGGGSYGYTF
TGTGCCAGCAGCTTAGAGCGAGGGGGGGGGAGTTATGGCTACACCTTC
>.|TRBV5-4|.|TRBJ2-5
CASNLAGKYQETQYF
TGTGCCAGCAACTTGGCAGGGAAGTACCAAGAGACCCAGTACTTC
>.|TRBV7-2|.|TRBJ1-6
CASSLAGRGALNSPLHF
TGTGCCAGCAGCTTAGCCGGGAGGGGGGCTCTTAATTCACCCCTCCACTTT
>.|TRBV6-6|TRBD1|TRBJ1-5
CASSYNGQAQPQHF
TGTGCCAGCAGTTACAACGGACAGGCTCAGCCCCAGCATTTT
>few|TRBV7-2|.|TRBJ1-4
CASSPQQGGNEKLFF
TGTGCCAGCAGCCCTCAACAGGGTGGTAATGAAAAACTGTTTTTT
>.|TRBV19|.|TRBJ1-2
CASSIGPSHTF
TGTGCCAGTAGTATAGGCCCAAGCCACACCTTC
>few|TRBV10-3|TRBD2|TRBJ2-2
CAISEASGGAGELFF
TGTGCCATCAGTGAAGCTAGCGGGGGAGCCGGGGAGCTGTTTTTT
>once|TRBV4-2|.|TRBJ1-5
CASSQGGVGRSNQPQHF
TGTGCCAGCAGCCAAGGGGGTGTGGGGCGTAGCAATCAGCCCCAGCATTTT
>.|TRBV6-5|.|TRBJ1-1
CASSPQGRNTEAFF
TGTGCCAGCAGTCCTCAGGGGCGTAACACTGAAGCTTTCTTT
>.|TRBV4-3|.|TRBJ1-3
CASSQDRGNTIYF
TGCGCCAGCAGCCAAGATCGGGGAAACACCATATATTTT
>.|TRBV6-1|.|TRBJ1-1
CASSTHLNTEAFF
TGTGCCAGCAGTACACACCTGAACACTGAAGCTTTCTTT